A selection of T cell receptor beta chains follows, all from one sample in a study of blood T cell repertoires in COVID-19. The repertoire was sequenced with immunoSEQ multiplex PCR; TCRdb's copy has only in-frame clones and lacks some. Among roughly 200,000 clones listed, roughly 80% were seen once. The sample consisted of peripheral blood. The source is a man aged 50-59 years who had recovered from COVID-19. The conserved cysteine and the conserved F or W are not part of the CDR3 here.

length,V,J,CDR3
14,TRBV7-9,TRBJ1-1,ASSLFLGQGDTEAF
14,TRBV19,TRBJ1-5,ASSTGQGRGNQPQH
17,TRBV24-1,TRBJ2-5,ATSDARLFSGRDQETQY
11,TRBV18,TRBJ1-1,ASSHRQNTEAF
10,TRBV29-1,TRBJ1-1,SVGGVFTEAF
11,TRBV6-2/TRBV6-3,TRBJ2-7,ASSYSRSSEQY
13,TRBV30,TRBJ1-6,AWSAYGEPNSPLH
10,TRBV20-1,TRBJ1-5,SASRSNQPQH
13,TRBV15,TRBJ2-5,ATSRDQGGKETQY
12,TRBV7-2,TRBJ1-5,ASSLALADQPQH
13,TRBV15,TRBJ2-2,ATSTGLVNTGELF
11,TRBV2,TRBJ2-1,ARGTSGRDEQF
13,TRBV19,TRBJ2-3,ASSTVAGDTDTQY
13,TRBV6-5,TRBJ2-1,ASSYGTGGRNEQF
14,TRBV4-1,TRBJ1-5,ASSPHGGGIDQPQH
13,TRBV25-1,TRBJ2-3,ASSDIAGVADTQY
15,TRBV5-3,TRBJ2-7,ARSRLEGGLYSYEQY
13,TRBV5-4,TRBJ2-1,ASSLSLAGANEQF
10,TRBV19,TRBJ2-1,ASSIGLHEQF
11,TRBV30,TRBJ1-2,AWRMVGGGGYT
13,TRBV6-4,TRBJ2-2,ASSALAGAAGELF
12,TRBV5-4,TRBJ1-4,ASSKGQGGEKLF
15,TRBV6-4,TRBJ2-3,ASSDTRLAGVTDTQY
15,TRBV19,TRBJ1-5,ASSIDRGGTSNQPQH
12,TRBV5-1,TRBJ1-1,ASSSQGANTEAF
11,TRBV12-3/TRBV12-4,TRBJ2-1,ASSPGLHNEQF
11,TRBV11-2,TRBJ2-2,ASSRQGAGELF
13,TRBV7-9,TRBJ1-1,ASSSTGLRFAEAF
12,TRBV30,TRBJ1-3,AWSTGAGGNTIY
12,TRBV2,TRBJ2-7,ASIGGQGAYEQY
11,TRBV27,TRBJ2-7,ASSFSGGYEQY
13,TRBV9,TRBJ1-6,ASSVEFGGNSPLH
12,TRBV20-1,TRBJ2-5,SASFPDSKETQY
11,TRBV7-3,TRBJ2-7,ASSPLGSYEQY
9,TRBV19,TRBJ2-7,ASATTYEQY
12,TRBV6-4,TRBJ1-1,ASRDSDKGTEAF
19,TRBV24-1,TRBJ2-3,ATSVLSGTSYPPINTDTQY
10,TRBV2,TRBJ2-5,ASSVLEKTQY
12,TRBV2,TRBJ2-7,ASSYTQGAYEQY
15,TRBV27,TRBJ2-5,AVARRGRQGAEETQY
14,TRBV28,TRBJ2-2,ASSLSGLPNTGELF
10,TRBV12-3/TRBV12-4,TRBJ1-4,ASSPRVEKLF
10,TRBV10-3,TRBJ2-3,AIRDITDTQY
13,TRBV5-1,TRBJ2-7,ASSSSGSLSDEQY
15,TRBV29-1,TRBJ2-2,SVETTFGGGKPGELF